The 13 T cell receptor beta chains reported below all come from one sample, sequenced in a study of cytomegalovirus exposure and HLA in healthy donors. Use of 60 Vbeta and 13 Jbeta primers characterized the PCR. Repertoires were generated with immunoSEQ multiplex PCR, while TCRdb's copy carries only in-frame clones and drops some. The table shows about 94,000 clones, with approximately 77% occurring only once. Sequencing input: PBMCs. Receptors were obtained from a human donor in good health.

This rearrangement joins TRBV15 to TRBJ2-3; 8 positions agree with TRBD1. This CDR3 is 16 amino acids long. Germline CDR1 reads LNHNV; CDR2 reads YYDKDF (reference sequence). The ends lost 5 bases at V and 3 bases at J; junction bases unmatched: 10. This CDR3 reads CATSFQGASRTDTQYF. The DNA of the CDR3 is TGTGCCACCAGCTTCCAGGGGGCGAGCCGAACAGATACGCAGTATTTT.

V usage is TRBV28 and J usage is TRBJ1-5, with TRBD1 as a possible D gene (6 bases). Trimming removed 3 bases at V and 2 bases at J, with 14 bases between. The CDR3 has 16 residues. Per the germline V gene, CDR1 is MDHEN and CDR2 is SYDVKM. CDR3 bases: TGTGCCAGCAGTTTCACCGGGACATCGCGCAATCAGCCCCAGCATTTT. It encodes CASSFTGTSRNQPQHF.

V usage is TRBV2 and J usage is TRBJ1-1, with no clear D. Trimming removed 5 bases from V and 0 bases from J, with 10 bases in between. Germline V lookup: CDR1 SNHLY, CDR2 FYNNEI. This CDR3 comprises 14 residues. CDR3 sequence reads: CASSYGSMNTEAFF. The CDR3, as DNA: TGTGCCAGCAGTTATGGCAGTATGAACACTGAAGCTTTCTTT.

The chain joins TRBV12-5 to TRBJ2-1, with 9 bases that match TRBD2. Germline-derived CDR1 and CDR2 are LGHNT and FRNRAP. The CDR3 is 16 residues long. Trimming cost V 6 bases and J 5 bases; bases outside gene matches: 11. Here the CDR3 reads CASGSTSGFGHNEQFF. The CDR3 DNA is TGTGCTAGTGGCTCCACTAGCGGGTTCGGCCACAATGAGCAGTTCTTC.

The chain recombines TRBV19 with TRBJ1-5; the match to TRBD1 covers 8 bases. The CDR3 loop spans 14 amino acids. Looked up from germline, CDR1 is LNHDA and CDR2 is SQIVND (reference sequence). The V segment lost 3 bases and the J segment 6 bases; nucleotides outside the gene matches: 4. This CDR3 is CASSMGTGGQPQHF. DNA of the CDR3: TGTGCCAGTAGTATGGGTACAGGGGGTCAGCCCCAGCATTTT.

This clone was recorded a few times. The chain uses TRBV29-1 and TRBJ1-1, with D perhaps matching TRBD1 (5 bases). Trimming shortened V by 6 bases and J by 1 base, and 12 bases separated the two germline ends. The CDR3 is made up of 13 amino acids. The germline V gene encodes CDR1 SQVTM and CDR2 ANQGSEA. The CDR3: CSVIRAANTEAFF. CDR3 in DNA: TGCAGCGTCATCAGGGCGGCGAACACTGAAGCTTTCTTT.

The V gene is TRBV1, the J gene TRBJ2-5; the table calls TRBD2, which could not be checked here. TRBV1 is a pseudogene. The CDR3 loop spans 16 amino acids. For the CDR3, the DNA is TGCACCAGCAGCCAAGATTGGGCTAGGAGGAGAGAGACCCAGTACTTC. This codes for CTSSQDWARRRETQYF.

This chain joins TRBV21-1 and TRBJ1-5; the D segment call TRBD1 is taken from the table without a DNA check. TRBV21-1 is tagged as a pseudogene. The CDR3 has 13 residues. CDR3 DNA sequence: TGTGCCAGCAGGAGGGGGCCATCACAGCCCCAGCATTTT. It encodes CASRRGPSQPQHF.

The rearrangement joins TRBV2 to TRBJ1-2; 7 bases line up with TRBD1. This CDR3 has 14 residues. Trimming took 4 bases from V and 8 from J; bases not matched to a gene: 10. Germline V gene sequence: CDR1 SNHLY, CDR2 FYNNEI. CDR3 protein: CASSAGTAIGGYTF. Here the CDR3 DNA reads TGTGCCAGCAGTGCCGGGACAGCGATAGGGGGCTACACCTTC.

The V call is TRBV6-5, the J call TRBJ2-2; D is perhaps TRBD2 (5 bases). V lost 3 bases to trimming and J lost 4 bases, with 9 bases between them. Looked up from germline, CDR1 is MNHEY and CDR2 is SVGAGI. The CDR3 spans 14 residues. CDR3 DNA: TGTGCCAGCAGTTATTTCCGGGGCACCGGGGAGCTGTTTTTT. Its protein is CASSYFRGTGELFF.

The CDR3 DNA follows: TGTGCCAGCAGCGCCCGGGCGGGGGGGCTTCAGTACGAGCAGTACTTC. Translation: CASSARAGGLQYEQYF. The rearrangement links TRBV7-9 to TRBJ2-7; 9 bases line up with TRBD2. Losses at the gene ends were 5 bases for V and 4 bases for J; bases not matched to a gene: 12. This CDR3 is built from 16 residues. Germline loops: CDR1 SEHNR, CDR2 FQNEAQ (reference sequence).

The chain links TRBV7-9 to TRBJ2-7; perhaps TRBD1 as D (6 bases). The germline V gene encodes CDR1 SEHNR and CDR2 FQNEAQ (reference sequence). This CDR3 spans 14 amino acids. The V end was cut by 1 base, the J end by 4 bases, with 11 bases between. In DNA, the CDR3 is TGTGCCAGCAGCTTAGGGGCAGGGGATTACGAGCAGTACTTC. Its protein is CASSLGAGDYEQYF.

The chain links TRBV2 to TRBJ1-5, with a weak D call TRBD1 (6 bases). Germline CDR1 SNHLY, CDR2 FYNNEI. Trimming left V 6 bases short and J 6 bases short, with 15 bases between. The CDR3 is 14 residues long. CDR3 sequence: CASRPPGVSQPQHF. CDR3 DNA: TGTGCCAGCAGGCCCCCAGGGGTCTCTCAGCCCCAGCATTTT.